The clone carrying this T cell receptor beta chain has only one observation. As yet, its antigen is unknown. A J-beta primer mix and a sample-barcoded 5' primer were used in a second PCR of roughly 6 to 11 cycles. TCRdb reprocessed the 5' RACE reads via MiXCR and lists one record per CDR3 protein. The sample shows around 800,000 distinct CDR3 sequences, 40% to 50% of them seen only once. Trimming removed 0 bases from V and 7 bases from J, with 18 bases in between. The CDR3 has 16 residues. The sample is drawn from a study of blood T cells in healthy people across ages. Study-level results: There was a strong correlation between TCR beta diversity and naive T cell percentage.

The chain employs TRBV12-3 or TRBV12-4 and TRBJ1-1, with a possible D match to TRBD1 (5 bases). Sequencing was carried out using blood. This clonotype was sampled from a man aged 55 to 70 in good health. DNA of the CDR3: TGTGCCAGCAGTTTAGCGCTTCGGAGGCAGGGAAATGAAGCTTTCTTT. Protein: CASSLALRRQGNEAFF.